The subject of this entry is one TCR beta chain. The antigen is not known. The sample originates from a study of cytomegalovirus exposure and HLA in healthy donors. Study observations and caveats: When analyzed later, a missense DCLRE1C variant was found to be linked to TCR beta V- and J-gene trimming.

The germline gives CDR1 SNHLY, CDR2 FYNNEI. The CDR3 has 14 residues. V was cut by 7 bases and J by 6 bases, with 13 bases left in between. PCR was performed using 60 Vbeta and 13 Jbeta primers. The repertoire was sequenced with immunoSEQ multiplex PCR; TCRdb's copy has only in-frame clones and lacks some. The sample has over 95,000 clones, around 77% seen once; the top ten hold around 3%. The source is a man aged 40-49 years in good health and CMV-seronegative. This rearrangement joins TRBV2 to TRBJ1-6; tentatively, D is TRBD1 (5 bases). The specimen was PBMCs. CDR3 coding DNA: TGTGCCAGCACCGTGACAAGGGGTAATTCACCCCTCCACTTT. Encoded protein: CASTVTRGNSPLHF.